These T cell receptor beta chains were read from a single sample in a study of OX40 agonist ivuxolimab in advanced cancers. Measured with immunoSEQ multiplex PCR; TCRdb has only the in-frame clones, and not every one. The table includes around 69,000 clones, 65% to 90% detected once. Sequenced here: CD4+ or CD8+ T cells sorted from blood, sampled in a trial of the OX40 agonist ivuxolimab. These receptors all come from an adult with an advanced solid tumor such as melanoma, head and neck, liver or kidney cancer. The CDR3 runs from the conserved cysteine through the conserved F or W. Fields, in order: D gene, clone size, J gene, V gene, CDR3 protein, CDR3 DNA. A D gene is named only where the DNA matches it firmly. The size of a clone is reported for some rows only, either as once, few or many, or as a class for expanded clones.

. once TRBJ2-7 TRBV7-2 CASSTGGIRSSEQYF TGTGCCAGCAGCACCGGAGGGATAAGGTCCTCCGAGCAGTACTTC
. few TRBJ1-1 TRBV27 CASSFVAVMNTEAFF TGTGCCAGCAGTTTTGTAGCGGTCATGAACACTGAAGCTTTCTTT
. . TRBJ2-5 TRBV2 CASSESIETQYF TGTGCCAGCAGTGAATCGATTGAGACCCAGTACTTC
. once TRBJ2-5 TRBV5-1 CASSLVGKETQYF TGCGCCAGCAGCTTGGTGGGAAAAGAGACCCAGTACTTC
TRBD2 . TRBJ2-7 TRBV20-1 CSLSGNYEQYF TGCAGTCTCAGCGGGAACTACGAGCAGTACTTC
TRBD2 . TRBJ2-3 TRBV6-5 CASSRAGADAQYF TGTGCCAGCAGTCGGGCGGGAGCTGATGCGCAGTATTTT
TRBD1 once TRBJ1-1 TRBV5-1 CASSFGGRQGNTEAFF TGCGCCAGCAGCTTTGGGGGGAGACAGGGTAACACTGAAGCTTTCTTT
TRBD1 once TRBJ1-1 TRBV6-6 CASSYTPRDRGTEAFF TGTGCCAGCAGTTACACCCCCCGGGACAGAGGCACTGAAGCTTTCTTT
. . TRBJ2-3 TRBV11-3 CASSLAATDTQYF TGTGCCAGCAGCTTAGCTGCGACAGATACGCAGTATTTT
. . TRBJ2-2 TRBV27 CASSHRDRARTSPRELFF TGTGCCAGCAGCCACCGGGACAGGGCACGGACTAGCCCCAGGGAGCTGTTTTTT
. . TRBJ1-2 TRBV7-8 CAVGAGPNYGYTF TGTGCCGTTGGAGCAGGACCTAACTATGGCTACACCTTC
. . TRBJ2-7 TRBV2 CASRRDSNYEQYF TGTGCCAGCAGGCGGGACAGCAACTACGAGCAGTACTTC
. . TRBJ2-2 TRBV5-1 CASSLERGYGELFF TGCGCCAGCAGCTTGGAACGGGGGTACGGGGAGCTGTTTTTT
TRBD2 . TRBJ2-7 TRBV2 CASSGLAGEQYF TGTGCCAGCAGTGGACTAGCGGGAGAGCAGTACTTC
. . TRBJ2-6 TRBV6-1 CASSPDTGANVLTF TGTGCCAGCAGTCCTGACACTGGGGCCAACGTCCTGACTTTC
. . TRBJ1-4 TRBV7-9 CASSLESGSNEKLFF TGTGCCAGCAGCTTAGAGTCGGGGAGTAATGAAAAACTGTTTTTT
TRBD1 . TRBJ1-1 TRBV5-6 CASSLGTGGLRRTEAFF TGTGCCAGCAGCCTAGGGACAGGGGGGTTGAGAAGGACTGAAGCTTTCTTT
TRBD1 once TRBJ2-7 TRBV11-2 CASSVRQGAHEQYF TGTGCCAGCAGCGTCCGACAGGGGGCGCACGAGCAGTACTTC
. . TRBJ1-2 TRBV30 CAWSTPGGFYGYTF TGTGCCTGGAGTACCCCCGGGGGATTCTATGGCTACACCTTC
. . TRBJ1-6 TRBV5-4 CASSLASQGGYSPLHF TGTGCCAGCAGCTTGGCCTCACAGGGTGGTTATTCACCCCTCCACTTT
. few TRBJ1-2 TRBV6-4 CASSDSFGGYTF TGTGCCAGCAGTGACAGCTTCGGGGGCTACACCTTC
. few TRBJ1-5 TRBV27 CASSLFAGGSNQPQHF TGTGCCAGCAGTTTATTCGCCGGGGGTAGTAATCAGCCCCAGCATTTT
. . TRBJ1-2 TRBV7-2 CASSLTNPGNYGYTF TGTGCCAGCAGCTTAACCAATCCAGGAAACTATGGCTACACCTTC
. . TRBJ1-3 TRBV18 CASSPLVQGGSGNTIYF TGTGCCAGCTCACCACTTGTTCAAGGGGGGTCTGGAAACACCATATATTTT
TRBD1 . TRBJ1-1 TRBV11-2 CASSSDRGNTEAFF TGTGCCAGCAGCTCCGACAGGGGGAACACTGAAGCTTTCTTT
. . TRBJ2-7 TRBV6-6 CASSSASVANSYEQYF TGTGCCAGCAGTTCCGCATCTGTAGCGAACTCCTACGAGCAGTACTTC
TRBD1 . TRBJ1-5 TRBV15 CATSRGGGQGWAQPQHF TGTGCCACCAGCAGAGGGGGAGGACAGGGGTGGGCCCAGCCCCAGCATTTT
TRBD1 . TRBJ2-7 TRBV4-2 CASSPRDRGHEQYF TGTGCCAGCAGCCCGAGGGACAGGGGCCACGAGCAGTACTTC
. . TRBJ2-1 TRBV30 CAWGTGALSHEQFF TGTGCCTGGGGGACCGGAGCTCTCTCGCATGAGCAGTTCTTC
. . TRBJ2-7 TRBV6-6 CASRQEGGIYEQYF TGTGCCAGCAGACAAGAGGGGGGAATCTACGAGCAGTACTTC
TRBD1 . TRBJ1-5 TRBV28 CASSSQGARQPQHF TGTGCCAGCAGTTCACAGGGGGCACGGCAGCCCCAGCATTTT
. . TRBJ2-3 TRBV5-1 CASQKGDSLGTDTQYF TGCGCCAGCCAGAAGGGGGACTCCCTTGGCACAGATACGCAGTATTTT
. . TRBJ1-1 TRBV5-1 CASSLDSGISNTEAFF TGCGCCAGCAGCTTGGATTCGGGTATCTCCAACACTGAAGCTTTCTTT
TRBD1 . TRBJ1-1 TRBV6-1 CASGTGGGMNTETFF TGTGCCAGCGGGACAGGGGGCGGAATGAACACTGAAACTTTCTTT
TRBD2 few TRBJ2-2 TRBV11-2 CASSLGTSGGNTGELFF TGTGCCAGCAGCTTGGGGACTAGCGGGGGGAACACCGGGGAGCTGTTTTTT
. . TRBJ2-1 TRBV19 CASSVNQGQGGHNEQFF TGTGCCAGTAGTGTGAATCAAGGACAAGGTGGGCACAATGAGCAGTTCTTC
TRBD2 . TRBJ2-3 TRBV6-6 CASSDGLADYTDTQYF TGTGCCAGCAGCGACGGACTAGCGGATTACACAGATACGCAGTATTTT
TRBD2 few TRBJ2-7 TRBV5-1 CASSLGLAGGREQYF TGCGCCAGCAGCTTGGGGCTAGCGGGAGGGCGGGAGCAGTACTTC
. . TRBJ1-1 TRBV5-1 CASSLAPGNTEAFF TGCGCCAGCAGCTTGGCTCCGGGGAACACTGAAGCTTTCTTT
. . TRBJ1-4 TRBV4-1 CASSQLEGPNEKLFF TGCGCCAGCAGCCAATTGGAGGGGCCAAATGAAAAACTGTTTTTT
TRBD2 . TRBJ2-1 TRBV5-6 CASSLKAGLAGIEQFF TGTGCCAGCAGCTTGAAAGCGGGGCTAGCGGGAATAGAGCAGTTCTTC
. . TRBJ2-1 TRBV4-1 CASSQGWLTGGEQFF TGCGCCAGCAGCCAAGGGTGGCTGACTGGGGGTGAGCAGTTCTTC
TRBD1 . TRBJ1-4 TRBV5-6 CASSLDREEEKLFF TGTGCCAGCAGCTTAGACAGGGAAGAGGAAAAACTGTTTTTT
. . TRBJ2-5 TRBV20-1 CSASGSVAQYF TGCAGTGCTAGTGGTTCGGTGGCCCAGTACTTC
. . TRBJ1-3 TRBV15 CATSRDLWASGNTIYF TGTGCCACCAGCAGAGATCTGTGGGCGTCTGGAAACACCATATATTTT
TRBD2 . TRBJ2-3 TRBV27 CASASGTSGVTDTQYF TGTGCCAGCGCATCCGGGACTAGCGGGGTAACAGATACGCAGTATTTT
. . TRBJ1-4 TRBV18 CASSPSWSATNEKLFF TGTGCCAGCTCACCGTCTTGGAGTGCAACTAATGAAAAACTGTTTTTT
. . TRBJ2-7 TRBV5-4 CASSLRGLTYEQYF TGTGCCAGCAGCTTGCGAGGCCTTACCTACGAGCAGTACTTC
. . TRBJ1-6 TRBV6-1 CASSGNHDNSPLHF TGTGCCAGCAGCGGAAACCACGATAATTCACCCCTCCACTTT
. . TRBJ1-5 TRBV19 CASSGTRNQPQHF TGTGCCAGTTCCGGGACAAGAAATCAGCCCCAGCATTTT
. . TRBJ1-6 TRBV6-5 CASSQTGDSTPLHF TGTGCCAGCAGTCAGACTGGGGATTCGACACCCCTCCACTTT
TRBD2 . TRBJ2-1 TRBV7-9 CASSSLPGTSGAYNEQFF TGTGCCAGCAGCTCCCTACCCGGGACTAGCGGGGCCTACAATGAGCAGTTCTTC
TRBD1 . TRBJ1-3 TRBV6-1 CASSEGGTGVTIYF TGTGCCAGCAGTGAAGGTGGGACAGGGGTCACCATATATTTT
. . TRBJ1-5 TRBV6-1 CASSATRGGQGGRQPQHF TGTGCCAGCAGTGCAACCCGGGGGGGGCAGGGTGGTCGTCAGCCCCAGCATTTT
TRBD1 . TRBJ1-1 TRBV6-6 CASSYSTGRVNTEAFF TGTGCCAGCAGTTACTCGACAGGGCGAGTAAACACTGAAGCTTTCTTT
. once TRBJ2-2 TRBV6-5 CASSYTGGAGELFF TGTGCCAGCAGTTACACAGGGGGGGCCGGGGAGCTGTTTTTT